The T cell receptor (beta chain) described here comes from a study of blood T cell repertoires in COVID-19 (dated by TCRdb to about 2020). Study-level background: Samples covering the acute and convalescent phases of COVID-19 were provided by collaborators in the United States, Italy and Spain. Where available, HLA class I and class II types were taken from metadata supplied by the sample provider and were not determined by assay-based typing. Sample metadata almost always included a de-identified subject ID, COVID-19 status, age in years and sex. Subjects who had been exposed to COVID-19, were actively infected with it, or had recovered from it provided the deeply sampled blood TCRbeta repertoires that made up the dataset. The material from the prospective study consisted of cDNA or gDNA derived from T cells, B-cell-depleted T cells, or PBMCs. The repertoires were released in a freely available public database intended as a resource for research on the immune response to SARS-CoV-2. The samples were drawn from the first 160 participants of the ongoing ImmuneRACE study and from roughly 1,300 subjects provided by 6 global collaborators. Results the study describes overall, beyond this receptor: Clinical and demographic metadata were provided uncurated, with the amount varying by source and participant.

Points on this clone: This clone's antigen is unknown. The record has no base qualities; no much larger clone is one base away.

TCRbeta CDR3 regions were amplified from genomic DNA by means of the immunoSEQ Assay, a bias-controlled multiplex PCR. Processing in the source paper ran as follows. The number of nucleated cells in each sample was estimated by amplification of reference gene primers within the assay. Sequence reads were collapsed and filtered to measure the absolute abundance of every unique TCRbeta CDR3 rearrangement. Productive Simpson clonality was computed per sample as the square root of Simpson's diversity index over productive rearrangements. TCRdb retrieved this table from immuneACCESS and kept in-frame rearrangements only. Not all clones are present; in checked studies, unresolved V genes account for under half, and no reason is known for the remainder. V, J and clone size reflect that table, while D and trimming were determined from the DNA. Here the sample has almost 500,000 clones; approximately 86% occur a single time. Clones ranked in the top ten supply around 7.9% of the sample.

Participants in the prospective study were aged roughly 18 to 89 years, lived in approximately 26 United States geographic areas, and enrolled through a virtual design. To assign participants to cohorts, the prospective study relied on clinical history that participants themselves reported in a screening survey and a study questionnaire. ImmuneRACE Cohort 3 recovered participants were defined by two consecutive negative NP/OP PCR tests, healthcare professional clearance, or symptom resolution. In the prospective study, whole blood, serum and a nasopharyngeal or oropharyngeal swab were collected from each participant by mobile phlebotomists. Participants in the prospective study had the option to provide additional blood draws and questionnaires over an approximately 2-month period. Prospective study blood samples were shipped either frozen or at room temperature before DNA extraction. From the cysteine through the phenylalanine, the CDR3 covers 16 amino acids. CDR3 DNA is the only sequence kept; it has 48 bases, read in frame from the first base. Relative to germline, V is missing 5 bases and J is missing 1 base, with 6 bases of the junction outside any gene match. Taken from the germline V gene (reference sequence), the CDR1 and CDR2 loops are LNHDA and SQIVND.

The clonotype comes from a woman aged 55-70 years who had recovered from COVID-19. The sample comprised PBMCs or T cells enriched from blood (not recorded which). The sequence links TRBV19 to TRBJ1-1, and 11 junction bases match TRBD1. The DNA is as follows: TGTGCCAGTAGTTTTAGGACAGGGGGCCGGAACACTGAAGCTTTCTTT. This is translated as CASSFRTGGRNTEAFF.